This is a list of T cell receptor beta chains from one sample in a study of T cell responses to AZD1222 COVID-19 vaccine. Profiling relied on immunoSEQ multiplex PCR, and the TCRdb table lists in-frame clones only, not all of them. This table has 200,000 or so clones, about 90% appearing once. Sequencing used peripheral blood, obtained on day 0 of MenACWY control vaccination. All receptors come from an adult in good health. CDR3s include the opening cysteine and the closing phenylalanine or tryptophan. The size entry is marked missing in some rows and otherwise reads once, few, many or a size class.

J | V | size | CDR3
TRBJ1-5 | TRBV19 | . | CASTEQKGVNQPQHF
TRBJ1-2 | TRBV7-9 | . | CASSLSTAYGYTF
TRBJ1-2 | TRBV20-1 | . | CSASPQGRRGYTF
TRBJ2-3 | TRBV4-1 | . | CASSQDLGTSDTDTQYF
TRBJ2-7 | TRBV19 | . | CASGDRAGEQYF
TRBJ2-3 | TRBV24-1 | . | CATGSTDTQYF
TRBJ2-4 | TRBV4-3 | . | CASSQAGGSYIQYF
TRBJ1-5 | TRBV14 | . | CASSLRTTSNQPQHF
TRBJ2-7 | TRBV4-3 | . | CASSQEAGTGLFSYEQYF
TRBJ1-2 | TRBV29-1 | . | CSVPINYGYTF
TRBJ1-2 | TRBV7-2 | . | CASSLRGTGGYGYTF
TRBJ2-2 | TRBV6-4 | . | CASSEVYSGELFF
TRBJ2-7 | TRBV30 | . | CAWLPPGLPYEQYF
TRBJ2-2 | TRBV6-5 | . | CASRMPGQGTGELFF
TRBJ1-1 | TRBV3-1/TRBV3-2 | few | CASSLYEEAFF